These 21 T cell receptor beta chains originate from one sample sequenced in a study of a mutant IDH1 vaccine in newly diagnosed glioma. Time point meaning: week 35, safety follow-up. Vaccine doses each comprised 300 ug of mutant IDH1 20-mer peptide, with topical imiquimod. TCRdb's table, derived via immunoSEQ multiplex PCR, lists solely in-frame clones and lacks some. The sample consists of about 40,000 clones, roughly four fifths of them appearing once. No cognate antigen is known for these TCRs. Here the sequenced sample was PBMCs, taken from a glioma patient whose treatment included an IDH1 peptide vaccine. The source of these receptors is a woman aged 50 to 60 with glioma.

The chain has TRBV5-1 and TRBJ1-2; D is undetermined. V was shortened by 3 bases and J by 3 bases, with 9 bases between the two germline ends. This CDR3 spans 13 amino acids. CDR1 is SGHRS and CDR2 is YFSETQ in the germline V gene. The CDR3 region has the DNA TGCGCCAGCAGCTCCCGGGTGGACTATGGCTACACCTTC. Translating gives CASSSRVDYGYTF.

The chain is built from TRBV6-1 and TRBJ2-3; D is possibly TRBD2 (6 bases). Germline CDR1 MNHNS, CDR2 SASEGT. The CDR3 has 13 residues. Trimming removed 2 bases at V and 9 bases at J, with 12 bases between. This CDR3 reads CASSETAGGTQYF. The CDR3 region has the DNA TGTGCCAGCAGTGAAACGGCCGGGGGAACGCAGTATTTT.

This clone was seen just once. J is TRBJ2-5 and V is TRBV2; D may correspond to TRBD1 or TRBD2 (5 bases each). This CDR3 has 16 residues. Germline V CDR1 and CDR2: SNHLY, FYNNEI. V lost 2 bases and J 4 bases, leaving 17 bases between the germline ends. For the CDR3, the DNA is TGTGCCAGCAGTGAACTGGGCAGGGTGGCGGGAGAGACCCAGTACTTC. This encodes CASSELGRVAGETQYF.

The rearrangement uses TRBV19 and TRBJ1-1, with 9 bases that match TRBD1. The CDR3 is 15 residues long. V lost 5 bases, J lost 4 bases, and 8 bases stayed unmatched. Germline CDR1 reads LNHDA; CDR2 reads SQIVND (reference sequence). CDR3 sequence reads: CASSVPDRGTTEAFF. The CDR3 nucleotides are TGTGCCAGTAGTGTTCCGGACAGGGGTACCACTGAAGCTTTCTTT. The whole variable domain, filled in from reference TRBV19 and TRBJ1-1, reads DGGITQSPKYLFRKEGQNVTLSCEQNLNHDAMYWYRQDPGQGLRLIYYSQIVNDFQKGDIAEGYSVSREKKESFPLTVTSAQKNPTAFYLCASSVPDRGTTEAFFGQGTRLTVV.

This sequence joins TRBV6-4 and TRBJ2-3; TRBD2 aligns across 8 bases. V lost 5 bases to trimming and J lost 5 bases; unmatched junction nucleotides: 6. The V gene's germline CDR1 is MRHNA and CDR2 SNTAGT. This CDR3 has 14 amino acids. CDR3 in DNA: TGTGCCAGCAGTAGCGGGGGTGACGGAGATACGCAGTATTTT. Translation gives CASSSGGDGDTQYF.

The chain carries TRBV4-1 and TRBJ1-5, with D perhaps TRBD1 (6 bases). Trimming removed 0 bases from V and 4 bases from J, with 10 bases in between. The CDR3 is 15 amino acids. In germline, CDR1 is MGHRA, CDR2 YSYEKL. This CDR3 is CASSQERTVNQPQHF. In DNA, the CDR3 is TGCGCCAGCAGCCAAGAACGGACAGTAAATCAGCCCCAGCATTTT.

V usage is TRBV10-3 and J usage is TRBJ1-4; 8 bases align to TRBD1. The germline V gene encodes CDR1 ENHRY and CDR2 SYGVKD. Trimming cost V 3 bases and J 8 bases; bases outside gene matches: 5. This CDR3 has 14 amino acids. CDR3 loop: CAISDDRGGEKLFF. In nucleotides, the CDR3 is TGTGCCATCAGTGACGACAGGGGTGGCGAAAAACTGTTTTTT.

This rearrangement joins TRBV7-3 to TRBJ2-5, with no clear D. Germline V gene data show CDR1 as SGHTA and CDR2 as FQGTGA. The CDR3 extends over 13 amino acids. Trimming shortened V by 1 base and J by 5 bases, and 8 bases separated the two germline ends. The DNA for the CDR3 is TGTGCCAGCAGCTTAATTGGGTCGGAGACCCAGTACTTC. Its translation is CASSLIGSETQYF.

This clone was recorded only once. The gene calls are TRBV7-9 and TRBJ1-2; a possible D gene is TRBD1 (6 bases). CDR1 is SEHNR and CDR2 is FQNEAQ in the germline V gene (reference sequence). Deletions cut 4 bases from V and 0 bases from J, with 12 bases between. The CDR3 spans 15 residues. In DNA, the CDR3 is TGTGCCAGCAGCTGGGAGGGGGGATCTAACTATGGCTACACCTTC. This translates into CASSWEGGSNYGYTF. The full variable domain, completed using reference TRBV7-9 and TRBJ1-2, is DTGVSQNPRHKITKRGQNVTFRCDPISEHNRLYWYRQTLGQGPEFLTYFQNEAQLEKSRLLSDRFSAERPKGSFSTLEIQRTEQGDSAMYLCASSWEGGSNYGYTFGSGTRLTVV.

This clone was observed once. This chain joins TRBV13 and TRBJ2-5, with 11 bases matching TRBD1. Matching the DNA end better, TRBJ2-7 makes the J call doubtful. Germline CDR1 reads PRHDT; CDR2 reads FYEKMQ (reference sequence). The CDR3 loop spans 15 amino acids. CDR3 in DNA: TGTGCCAGCAGGGACCCCGGGACAGGGGGCTACGAGCAGTACTTC. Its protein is CASRDPGTGGYEQYF.

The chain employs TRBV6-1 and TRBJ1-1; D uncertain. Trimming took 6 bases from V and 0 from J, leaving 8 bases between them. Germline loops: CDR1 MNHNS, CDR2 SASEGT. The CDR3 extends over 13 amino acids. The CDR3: CASRRFMNTEAFF. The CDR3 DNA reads TGTGCCAGCAGGAGGTTTATGAACACTGAAGCTTTCTTT.

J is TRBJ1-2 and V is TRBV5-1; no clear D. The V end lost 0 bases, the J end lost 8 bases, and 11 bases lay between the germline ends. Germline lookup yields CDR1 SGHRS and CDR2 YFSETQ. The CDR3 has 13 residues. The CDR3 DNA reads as TGCGCCAGCAGCTTGGCGGCGGCCGAAGGCTACACCTTC. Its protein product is CASSLAAAEGYTF.

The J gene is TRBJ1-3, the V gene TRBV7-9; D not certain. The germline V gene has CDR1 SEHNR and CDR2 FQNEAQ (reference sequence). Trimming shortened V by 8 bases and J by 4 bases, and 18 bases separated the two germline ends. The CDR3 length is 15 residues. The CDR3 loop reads CASSSLAEAGNTIYF. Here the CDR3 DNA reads TGTGCCAGCTCCTCATTAGCGGAAGCAGGAAACACCATATATTTT. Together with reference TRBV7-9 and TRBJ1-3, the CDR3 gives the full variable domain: DTGVSQNPRHKITKRGQNVTFRCDPISEHNRLYWYRQTLGQGPEFLTYFQNEAQLEKSRLLSDRFSAERPKGSFSTLEIQRTEQGDSAMYLCASSSLAEAGNTIYFGEGSWLTVV.

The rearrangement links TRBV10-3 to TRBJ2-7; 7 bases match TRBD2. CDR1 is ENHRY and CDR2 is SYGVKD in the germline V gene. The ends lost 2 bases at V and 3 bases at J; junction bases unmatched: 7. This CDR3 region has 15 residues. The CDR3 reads CAISEGTSVNYEQYF. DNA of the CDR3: TGTGCCATCAGTGAGGGCACTAGCGTCAACTACGAGCAGTACTTC.

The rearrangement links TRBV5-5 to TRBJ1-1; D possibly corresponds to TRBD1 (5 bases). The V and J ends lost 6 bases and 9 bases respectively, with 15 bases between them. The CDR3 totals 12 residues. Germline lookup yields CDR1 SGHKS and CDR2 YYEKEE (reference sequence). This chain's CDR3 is CASTSGARKAFF. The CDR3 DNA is TGTGCCAGCACTAGCGGGGCACGAAAAGCTTTCTTT.

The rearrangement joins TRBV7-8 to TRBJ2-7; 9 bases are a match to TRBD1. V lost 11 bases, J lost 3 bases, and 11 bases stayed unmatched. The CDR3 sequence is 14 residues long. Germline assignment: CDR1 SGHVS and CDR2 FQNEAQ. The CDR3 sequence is CAVETGQGDYEQYF. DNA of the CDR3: TGTGCCGTGGAAACGGGACAGGGAGACTACGAGCAGTACTTC.

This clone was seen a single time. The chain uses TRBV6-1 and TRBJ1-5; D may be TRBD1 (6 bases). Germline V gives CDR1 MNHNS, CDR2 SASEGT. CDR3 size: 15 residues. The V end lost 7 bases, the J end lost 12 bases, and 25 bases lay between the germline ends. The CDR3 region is CASTSGQHRTGVQHF. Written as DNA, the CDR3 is TGTGCCAGCACCTCCGGACAGCATAGAACTGGGGTCCAGCATTTT.

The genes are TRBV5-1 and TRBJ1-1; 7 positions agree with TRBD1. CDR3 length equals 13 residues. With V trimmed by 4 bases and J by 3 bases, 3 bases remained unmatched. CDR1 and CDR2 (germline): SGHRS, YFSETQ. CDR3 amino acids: CASSTGQDTEAFF. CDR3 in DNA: TGCGCCAGCAGCACAGGACAGGACACTGAAGCTTTCTTT.

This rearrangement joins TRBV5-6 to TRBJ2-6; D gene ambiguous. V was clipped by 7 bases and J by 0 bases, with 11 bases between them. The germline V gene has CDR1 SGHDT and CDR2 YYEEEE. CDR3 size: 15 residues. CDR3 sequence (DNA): TGTGCCAGCCGGCTAGGGATCTCTGGGGCCAACGTCCTGACTTTC. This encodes CASRLGISGANVLTF.

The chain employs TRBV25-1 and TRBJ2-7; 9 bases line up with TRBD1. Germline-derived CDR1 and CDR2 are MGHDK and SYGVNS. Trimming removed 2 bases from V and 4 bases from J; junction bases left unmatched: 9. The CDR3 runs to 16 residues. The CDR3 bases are TGTGCCAGCAGTGAAGGGCTGGGACAGGGCACGTACGAGCAGTACTTC. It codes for CASSEGLGQGTYEQYF.

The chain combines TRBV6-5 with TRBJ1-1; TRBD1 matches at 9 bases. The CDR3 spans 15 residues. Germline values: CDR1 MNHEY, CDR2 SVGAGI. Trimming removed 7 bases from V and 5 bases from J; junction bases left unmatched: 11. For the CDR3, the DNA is TGTGCCAGCACCACCCCCGGGACAGGGAGAACTGAAGCTTTCTTT. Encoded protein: CASTTPGTGRTEAFF.